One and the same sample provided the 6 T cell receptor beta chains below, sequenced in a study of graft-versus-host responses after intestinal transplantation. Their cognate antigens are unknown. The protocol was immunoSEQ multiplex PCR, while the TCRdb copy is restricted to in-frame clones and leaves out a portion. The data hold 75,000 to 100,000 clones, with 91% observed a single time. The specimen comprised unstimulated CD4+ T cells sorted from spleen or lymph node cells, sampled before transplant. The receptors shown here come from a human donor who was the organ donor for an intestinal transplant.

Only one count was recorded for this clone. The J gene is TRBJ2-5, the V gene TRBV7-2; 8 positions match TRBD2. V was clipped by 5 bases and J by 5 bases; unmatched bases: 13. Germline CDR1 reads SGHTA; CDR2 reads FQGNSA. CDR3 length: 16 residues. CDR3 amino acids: CASSLTKRGLYETQYF. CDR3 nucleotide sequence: TGTGCCAGCAGCCTTACTAAGCGGGGGTTGTATGAGACCCAGTACTTC.

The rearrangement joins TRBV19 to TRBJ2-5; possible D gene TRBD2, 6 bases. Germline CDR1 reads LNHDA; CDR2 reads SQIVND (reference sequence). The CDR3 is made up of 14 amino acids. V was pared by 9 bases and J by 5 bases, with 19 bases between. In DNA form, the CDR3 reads TGTGCCAGCGGGGCGGGGACCCTGCCTGAGACCCAGTACTTC. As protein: CASGAGTLPETQYF.

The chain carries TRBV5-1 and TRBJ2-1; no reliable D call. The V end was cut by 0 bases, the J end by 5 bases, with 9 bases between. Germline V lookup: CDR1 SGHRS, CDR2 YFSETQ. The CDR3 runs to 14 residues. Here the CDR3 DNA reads TGCGCCAGCAGCTTGGAGAGACACCACAATGAGCAGTTCTTC. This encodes CASSLERHHNEQFF.

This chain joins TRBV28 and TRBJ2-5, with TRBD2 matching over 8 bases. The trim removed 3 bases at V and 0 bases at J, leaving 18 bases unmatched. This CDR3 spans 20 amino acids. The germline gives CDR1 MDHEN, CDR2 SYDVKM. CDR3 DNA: TGTGCCAGCAGTTTGAGTACACCCAGACCTAGCGGGCCTTACCAAGAGACCCAGTACTTC. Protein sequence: CASSLSTPRPSGPYQETQYF.

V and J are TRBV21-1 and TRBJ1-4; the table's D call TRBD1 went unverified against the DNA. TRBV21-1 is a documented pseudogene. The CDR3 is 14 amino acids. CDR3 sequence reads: CASSRDRECEKLFF. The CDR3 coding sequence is TGTGCCAGCAGCAGGGACAGGGAATGCGAAAAACTGTTTTTT.

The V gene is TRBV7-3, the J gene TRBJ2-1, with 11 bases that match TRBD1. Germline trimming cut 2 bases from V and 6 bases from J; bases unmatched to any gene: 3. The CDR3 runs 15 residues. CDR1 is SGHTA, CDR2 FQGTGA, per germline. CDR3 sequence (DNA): TGTGCCAGCAGCTTAGGGACAGGGGGTTTCAATGAGCAGTTCTTC. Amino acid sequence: CASSLGTGGFNEQFF.